This T cell receptor beta chain was found in a study of shared clonotypes between healthy human individuals. Study summary: The people who gave samples were two women and three men aged 18 to 49.

Sequenced by immunoSEQ multiplex PCR; TCRdb stores in-frame clones only, minus some. The sample lists 400,000 to 500,000 clones, 65% to 80% occurring once. The CDR3 is 17 amino acids. V was shortened by 1 base and J by 0 bases, with 11 bases between the two germline ends. Germline V gives CDR1 SGHRS, CDR2 YFSETQ. This sequence joins TRBV5-1 and TRBJ2-6, with D maybe TRBD2 (5 bases). The sample consisted of PBMCs. The receptor was derived from a woman between 40 and 50 years old in good health. Some clones in this sample may be carry-over from other donors' samples. The CDR3 reads CASSLRSGNSGANVLTF. The CDR3 nucleotides are TGCGCCAGCAGCTTGAGGTCGGGGAACTCTGGGGCCAACGTCCTGACTTTC.